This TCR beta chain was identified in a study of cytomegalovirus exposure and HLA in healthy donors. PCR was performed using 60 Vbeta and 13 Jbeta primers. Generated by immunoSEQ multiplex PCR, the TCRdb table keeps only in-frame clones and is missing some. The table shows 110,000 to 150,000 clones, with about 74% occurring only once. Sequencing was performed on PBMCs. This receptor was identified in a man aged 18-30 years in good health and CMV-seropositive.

The CDR3 region is CAILGQLNTEAFF. The CDR3 DNA reads TGTGCCATCTTAGGACAGCTGAACACTGAAGCTTTCTTT. V is TRBV28 and J is TRBJ1-1, with D maybe TRBD1 (6 bases). Trimming took off 10 bases at V and 0 bases at J, with 12 bases between the two ends. The germline V gene encodes CDR1 MDHEN and CDR2 SYDVKM. CDR3 length equals 13 residues. Looking up the rest from reference TRBV28 and TRBJ1-1 gives the full variable domain: DVKVTQSSRYLVKRTGEKVFLECVQDMDHENMFWYRQDPGLGLRLIYFSYDVKMKEKGDIPEGYSVSREKKERFSLILESASTNQTSMYLCAILGQLNTEAFFGQGTRLTVV.